This T cell receptor (beta chain) derives from a study of T cell responses to AZD1222 COVID-19 vaccine. Second-dose intervals of approximately 4 or approximately 12 weeks were pooled. Overall study findings and caveats: Mostly white British, mostly female donors; authors suggested clonal diversity may be underestimated. Only a handful of AZD1222 recipients tested seropositive at baseline.

Trimming pared 7 bases from V and 3 bases from J, leaving 17 bases between. The CDR3 is 15 amino acids. Germline V gene lookup returns CDR1 MDHEN and CDR2 SYDVKM. TCRdb's table, derived via immunoSEQ multiplex PCR, lists solely in-frame clones and lacks some. The sample yields tens of thousands of clones, 85% to 95% seen once. A remark on this clone: Its antigen is not identified.

This sequence was found in an adult who received the AZD1222 COVID-19 vaccine. Sample: peripheral blood, taken 28 days after the second AZD1222 dose. This sequence joins TRBV28 and TRBJ2-3, with D unclear. CDR3 residues: CASTGRFSRTDTQYF. The CDR3 DNA reads as TGTGCCAGCACCGGCAGGTTCTCCCGAACAGATACGCAGTATTTT.